This is a list of T cell receptor beta chains from one sample in a study of cytomegalovirus exposure and HLA in healthy donors. Clones were sequenced by immunoSEQ multiplex PCR, and TCRdb holds only the in-frame ones, with some missing. The sample records some 130,000 clones, just under 85% being singletons. The sequenced sample was PBMCs. The receptors were sampled from a man aged 25 to 45 in good health and CMV-seropositive. CDR3s include the opening cysteine and the closing phenylalanine or tryptophan. Fields, in order: V gene, CDR3 protein.

>TRBV5-1
CASSRLTGENEQFF
>TRBV5-8
CASSREDDTEAFF
>TRBV6-5
CASSYSNDPAGHEQFF
>TRBV5-1
CASRNGLVGVEQFF
>TRBV28
CASRNRGSLNQPQHF
>TRBV10-3
CAIRPGTGDEQFF
>TRBV2
CASGKTGTDEKLFF
>TRBV2
CASSAPAPLHF
>TRBV9
CASSVLAGPTDTQYF
>TRBV11-1
CASRGTFYEQYF
>TRBV27
CASSPDRTPPQHF
>TRBV7-2
CASSLTATYGYTF
>TRBV7-9
CASSDRTGYEKLFF
>TRBV2
CASTREKKWEQFF
>TRBV7-9
CASSFGQGFEQYF
>TRBV5-6
CASSTRRTGSNQPQHF
>TRBV7-2
CASTQGGNYGYTF
>TRBV14
CASSQDSPGITEAFF
>TRBV9
CASSVGGANNQPQHF
>TRBV27
CASSYRGSRMNTEAFF
>TRBV18
CASSPPIQGFTEAFF
>TRBV7-2
CASSLWARGDQPQHF
>TRBV5-4
CASSPGQRGYTF
>TRBV13
CASSLEGGPSRGTEAFF
>TRBV14
CASSLRGGRYNEQFF
>TRBV9
CASSAGAGGPEEQFF